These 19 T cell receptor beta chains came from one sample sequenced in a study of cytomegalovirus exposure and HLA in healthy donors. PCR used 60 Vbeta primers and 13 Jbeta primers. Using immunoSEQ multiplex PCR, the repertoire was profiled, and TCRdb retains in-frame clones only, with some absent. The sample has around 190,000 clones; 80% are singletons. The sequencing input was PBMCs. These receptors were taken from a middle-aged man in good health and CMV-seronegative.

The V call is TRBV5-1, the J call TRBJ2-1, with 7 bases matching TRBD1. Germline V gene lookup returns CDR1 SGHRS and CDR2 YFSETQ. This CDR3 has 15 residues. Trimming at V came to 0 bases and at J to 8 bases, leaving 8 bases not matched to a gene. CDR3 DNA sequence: TGCGCCAGCAGCTTGGGACAGGGTGTGTTCGATGAGCAGTTCTTC. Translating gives CASSLGQGVFDEQFF.

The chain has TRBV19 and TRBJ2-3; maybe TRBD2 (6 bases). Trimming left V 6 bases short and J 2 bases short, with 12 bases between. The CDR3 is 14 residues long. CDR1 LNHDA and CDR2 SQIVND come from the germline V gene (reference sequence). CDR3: CASSSGDFTDTQYF. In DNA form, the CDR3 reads TGTGCCAGTAGCTCCGGGGACTTCACAGATACGCAGTATTTT.

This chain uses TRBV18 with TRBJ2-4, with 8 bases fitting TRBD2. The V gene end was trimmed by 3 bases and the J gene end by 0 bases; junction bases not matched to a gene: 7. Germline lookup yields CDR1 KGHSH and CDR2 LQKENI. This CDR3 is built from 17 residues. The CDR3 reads CASSPVAGLLAKNIQYF. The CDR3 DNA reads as TGTGCCAGCTCACCGGTAGCGGGACTTCTAGCCAAAAACATTCAGTACTTC. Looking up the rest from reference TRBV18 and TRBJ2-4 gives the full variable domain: NAGVMQNPRHLVRRRGQEARLRCSPMKGHSHVYWYRQLPEEGLKFMVYLQKENIIDESGMPKERFSAEFPKEGPSILRIQQVVRGDSAAYFCASSPVAGLLAKNIQYFGAGTRLSVL.

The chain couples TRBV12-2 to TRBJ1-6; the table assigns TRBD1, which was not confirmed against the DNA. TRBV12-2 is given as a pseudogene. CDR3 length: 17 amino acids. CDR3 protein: CASRLVRGLQGTSPLHF. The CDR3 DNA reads TGTGCAAGTCGCTTAGTCAGGGGCTTACAGGGGACTTCACCCCTCCACTTT.

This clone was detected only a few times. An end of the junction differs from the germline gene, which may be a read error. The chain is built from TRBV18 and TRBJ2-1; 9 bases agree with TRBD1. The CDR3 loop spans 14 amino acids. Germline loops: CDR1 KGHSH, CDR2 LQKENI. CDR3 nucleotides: TGTGCCAGCTCCCCACGGACAGGGGACAATGAGCAGTTCTTC. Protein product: CASSPRTGDNEQFF.

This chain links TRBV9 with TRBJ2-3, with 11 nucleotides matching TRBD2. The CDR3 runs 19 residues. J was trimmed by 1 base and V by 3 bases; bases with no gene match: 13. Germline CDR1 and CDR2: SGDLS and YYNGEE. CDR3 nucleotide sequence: TGTGCCAGCAGCGCTCTGGGGCTAGCGGGGGGAGTTGGCACAGATACGCAGTATTTT. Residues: CASSALGLAGGVGTDTQYF.

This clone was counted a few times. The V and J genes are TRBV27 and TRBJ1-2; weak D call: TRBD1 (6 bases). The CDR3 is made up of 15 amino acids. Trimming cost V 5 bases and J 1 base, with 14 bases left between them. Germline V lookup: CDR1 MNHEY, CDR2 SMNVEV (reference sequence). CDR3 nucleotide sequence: TGTGCCAGCAGTCCGGGACACCAGAATAACTATGGCTACACCTTC. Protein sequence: CASSPGHQNNYGYTF.

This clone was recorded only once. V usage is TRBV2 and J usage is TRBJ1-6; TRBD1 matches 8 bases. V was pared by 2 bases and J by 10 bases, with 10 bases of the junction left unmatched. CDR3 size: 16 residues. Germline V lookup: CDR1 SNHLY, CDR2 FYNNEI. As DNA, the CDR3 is TGTGCCAGCAGTGAACAATTGACAGGGGTGGGATCACCCCTCCACTTT. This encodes CASSEQLTGVGSPLHF.

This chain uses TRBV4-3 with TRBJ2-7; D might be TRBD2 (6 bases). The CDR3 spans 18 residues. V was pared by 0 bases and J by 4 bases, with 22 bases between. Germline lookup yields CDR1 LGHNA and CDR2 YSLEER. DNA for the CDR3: TGCGCCAGCAGCCAAGAAGAGAGCGGGCACTACAATTTATACGAGCAGTACTTC. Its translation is CASSQEESGHYNLYEQYF.

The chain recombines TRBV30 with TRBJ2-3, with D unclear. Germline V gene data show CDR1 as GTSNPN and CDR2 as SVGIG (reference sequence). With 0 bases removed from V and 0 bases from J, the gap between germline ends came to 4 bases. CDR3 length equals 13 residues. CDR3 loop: CAWSVLSTDTQYF. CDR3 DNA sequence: TGTGCCTGGAGTGTACTTAGCACAGATACGCAGTATTTT.

The CDR3 protein is CASSYGGGNPEAFF. The CDR3 nucleotides are TGTGCCAGCAGTTACGGAGGGGGCAATCCTGAAGCTTTCTTT. The chain employs TRBV6-5 and TRBJ1-1; 7 bases agree with TRBD1. Germline values: CDR1 MNHEY, CDR2 SVGAGI. The CDR3 length is 14 residues. V shed 2 bases and J 6 bases; nucleotides not matched to a gene: 6.

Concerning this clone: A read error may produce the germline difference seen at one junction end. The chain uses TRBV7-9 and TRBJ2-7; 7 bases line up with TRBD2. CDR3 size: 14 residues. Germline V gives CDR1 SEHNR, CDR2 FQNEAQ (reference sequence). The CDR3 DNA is TGTTCCAGCAGCCTATCTAGCGGCCCCTACGAGCAGTACTTC. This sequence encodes CSSSLSSGPYEQYF.

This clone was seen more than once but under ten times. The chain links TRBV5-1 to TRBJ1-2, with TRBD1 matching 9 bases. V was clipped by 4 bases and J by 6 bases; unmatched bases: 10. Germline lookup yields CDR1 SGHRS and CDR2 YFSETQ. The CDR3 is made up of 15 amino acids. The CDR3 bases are TGCGCCAGCAGCGCCTCCGGGACAGGGATCGATGGCTACACCTTC. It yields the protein CASSASGTGIDGYTF.

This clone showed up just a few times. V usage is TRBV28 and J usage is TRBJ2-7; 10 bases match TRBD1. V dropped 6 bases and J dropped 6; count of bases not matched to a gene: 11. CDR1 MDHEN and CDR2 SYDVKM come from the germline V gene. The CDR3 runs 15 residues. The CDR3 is CASSKTGTGVREQYF. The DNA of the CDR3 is TGTGCCAGCAGCAAGACCGGGACAGGGGTACGCGAGCAGTACTTC. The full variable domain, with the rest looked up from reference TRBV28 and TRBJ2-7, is DVKVTQSSRYLVKRTGEKVFLECVQDMDHENMFWYRQDPGLGLRLIYFSYDVKMKEKGDIPEGYSVSREKKERFSLILESASTNQTSMYLCASSKTGTGVREQYFGPGTRLTVT.

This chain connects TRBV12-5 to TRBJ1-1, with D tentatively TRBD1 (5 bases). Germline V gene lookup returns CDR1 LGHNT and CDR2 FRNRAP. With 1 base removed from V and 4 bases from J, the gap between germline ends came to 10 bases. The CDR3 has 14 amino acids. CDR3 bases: TGTGCTAGTGGTTTGGACAGGAGAGCCACTGAAGCTTTCTTT. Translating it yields CASGLDRRATEAFF.

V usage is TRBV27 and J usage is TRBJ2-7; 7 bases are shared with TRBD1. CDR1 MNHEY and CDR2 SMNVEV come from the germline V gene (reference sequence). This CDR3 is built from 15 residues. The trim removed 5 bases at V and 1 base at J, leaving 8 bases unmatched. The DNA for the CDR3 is TGTGCCAGCAGTATTACCGGGACAGAGTCCTACGAGCAGTACTTC. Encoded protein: CASSITGTESYEQYF.

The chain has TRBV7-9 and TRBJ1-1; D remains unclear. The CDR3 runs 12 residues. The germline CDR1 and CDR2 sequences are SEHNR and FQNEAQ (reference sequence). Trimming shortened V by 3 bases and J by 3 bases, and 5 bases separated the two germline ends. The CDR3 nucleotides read TGTGCCAGCAGCTTCGCGGACACTGAAGCTTTCTTT. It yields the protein CASSFADTEAFF.

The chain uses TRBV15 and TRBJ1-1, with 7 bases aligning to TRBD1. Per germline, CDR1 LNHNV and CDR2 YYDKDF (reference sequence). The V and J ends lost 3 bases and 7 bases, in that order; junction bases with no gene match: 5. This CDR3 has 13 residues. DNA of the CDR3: TGTGCCACCAGCAGTGGGACAGTCTTTGAAGCTTTCTTT. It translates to CATSSGTVFEAFF.

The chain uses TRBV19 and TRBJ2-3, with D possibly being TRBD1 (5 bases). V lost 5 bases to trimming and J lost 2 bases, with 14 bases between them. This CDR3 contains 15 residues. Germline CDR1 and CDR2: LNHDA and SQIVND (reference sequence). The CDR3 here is CASSQPWGPTDTQYF. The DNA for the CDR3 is TGTGCCAGTAGTCAGCCCTGGGGCCCCACAGATACGCAGTATTTT.